The text below deals with one T cell receptor beta chain. This receptor's antigen is unknown. Qualities for individual bases were not recorded, and no much larger clone is one base off. This sample is drawn from a study of prognosis after radiotherapy for stage I lung cancer (dated by TCRdb to about 2021). Regarding the complete study: Around 20 stage I NSCLC patients were enrolled in Nanjing, China, between 2018 and January 2019. Peripheral blood TCR beta repertoires were profiled in stage I NSCLC patients before and after stereotactic body radiotherapy, and the repertoires were related to distant failure. Roughly 15 patients presented with newly diagnosed primary stage I lung tumors, and roughly five carried oligometastatic NSCLC following surgical resection of the primary tumor. Every patient was deemed medically inoperable, about a dozen because of comorbidities and over 5 because they refused surgery. In every patient, SBRT was given without any concurrent therapy. Image-guided IMRT or VMAT was used to deliver SBRT in 3 to 5 fractions at a biologically effective dose of at least 100 Gy. Squamous cell carcinoma histology was identified in more than 5 patients, and adenocarcinoma histology was identified in about a dozen patients. Distant metastases were developed by four of the 19 patients after SBRT, at a median of roughly 7 months, whereas no significant progression was observed in the other 15 patients. The study took one blood sample before SBRT and one after SBRT from each of 19 patients and sequenced all 40 or so samples. The cohort was made up of some 12 men and a handful of women, with a median age of approximately 74 years and an age range of 53 to 84 years. Paper-wide results and their limitations: Differences by metastasis status were reportedly seen in TRBV and TRBJ usage frequencies, involving two V genes at baseline and, after SBRT, nine or ten V genes and two J genes. Post-SBRT Shannon entropy and its change from baseline were lower in patients who developed distant metastases; baseline Shannon entropy was not associated with metastases. Whether the expanded TCR clones were tumor-specific was not determined. Unique TCR clone counts fell after SBRT (median 10,088 before versus more than 6,500 after; Wilcoxon paired P=0.011). The study was limited by the small cohort and short follow-up, and independent validation of the study findings is required. No adjustment for multiple comparisons was applied to any of the reported P values.

Two rounds of multiplex PCR were performed to amplify the TCR beta CDR3 region from genomic DNA. The first PCR round used primers specific to each TRBV and TRBJ gene, and the primer sequences were filed in Chinese patent CN105087789A. Universal primers were used in the second round of PCR. The Roche High Pure PCR Template Preparation Kit was used to extract genomic DNA from frozen PBMCs. An Illumina HiSeq 3000 was used to sequence the libraries paired-end with 151 bp reads. The published analysis was carried out like this. CutAdapt was used to remove raw reads lacking the multiplex PCR primer sequences. High-quality paired reads were merged into contigs with PEAR. MiXCR assigned TRB V, D and J gene segments to each contig by aligning to reference sequences. CDR3 sequences were clustered by base quality and sequence similarity to remove sequencing errors. Diversity was calculated as Shannon entropy divided by the natural log of the number of productive TCR sequences. Clonality was defined as one minus Shannon entropy divided by the natural log of the number of unique clonotypes. Using the Youden index from ROC curves, the researchers picked the repertoire-metric cut-offs for progression-free survival, and all analyses were carried out in R 3.5.3. TCRdb reran the public reads through fastp at Q25 and MiXCR, keeping productive beta chains. When rows share a CDR3 protein, they turn into one entry using the most common DNA and genes. TCRdb, not the original authors, processed these V and J calls. The sample table contains some 13,000 distinct CDR3 sequences; only one count was recorded for around 45% of them. The ten top clones hold around a quarter of the sample.

No patient had a history of other malignancies or prior chemotherapy or radiotherapy, and all had node-negative disease on CT and PET/CT. At each of two time points, around 5.7 milliliters of peripheral venous blood were collected in EDTA tubes. Ficoll-Paque Plus density-gradient centrifugation was used to isolate PBMCs. Right after collection, samples were kept at -80 degrees C until analysis. Compared with germline, V lacks 3 bases and J lacks 7 bases; bases without a gene match: 11. Taken from cysteine to phenylalanine, the CDR3 has 17 residues. The DNA shown is the 51-base CDR3, in frame from base 1.

The starting material was PBMCs, obtained before or after stereotactic body radiation therapy (not recorded which). This TCR derives from a donor aged 50 or older with non-small cell lung cancer. The chain is made from TRBV12-3 or TRBV12-4 and TRBJ2-1, with 11 bases aligning to TRBD2. The CDR3 amino acid sequence is: CASSFPSGRRSGNEQFF. The DNA sequence is TGTGCCAGCAGTTTCCCTAGCGGGAGGCGTTCGGGAAATGAGCAGTTCTTC.